A selection of T cell receptor beta chains follows, all from one sample in a study of T cells in Graves' hyperthyroidism and ophthalmopathy. MiXCR, applied by TCRdb to the multiplex PCR reads, yields one record per CDR3 protein. The table includes under 500,000 distinct CDR3 sequences, more than 12% detected once. Sequencing was carried out using blood. Every receptor here comes from a man aged 50 or older with Graves' ophthalmopathy. CDR3s include the opening cysteine and the closing phenylalanine or tryptophan. A D gene is named only where the DNA matches it firmly. Size is omitted from some rows. Given values are once, few, many or a class for expanded clones.

V gene: TRBV6-1; J gene: TRBJ1-3; clone size: few; D gene: NA; CDR3 DNA: TGTGCCAGCATCCCACCAGGGACTGGAAACACCATATATTTT; CDR3 protein: CASIPPGTGNTIYF
V gene: TRBV12-3/TRBV12-4; J gene: TRBJ2-7; clone size: few; D gene: NA; CDR3 DNA: TGTGCCAGCAGATTGGGTTACTCCTACGAGCAGTACTTC; CDR3 protein: CASRLGYSYEQYF
V gene: TRBV7-9; J gene: TRBJ2-2; clone size: NA; D gene: NA; CDR3 DNA: TGTGCCAGCAGCTTAGGCCTAGGAAAGAACACCGGGGAGCTGTTTTTT; CDR3 protein: CASSLGLGKNTGELFF
V gene: TRBV24-1; J gene: TRBJ2-3; clone size: NA; D gene: TRBD1; CDR3 DNA: TGTGCCACCAGTGCCTCAGGGGGAAGCACAGATACGCAGTATTTT; CDR3 protein: CATSASGGSTDTQYF
V gene: TRBV7-6; J gene: TRBJ1-4; clone size: few; D gene: TRBD1; CDR3 DNA: TGTGCCAGCAGCAGTACAGGGGAGCCGGCTGAAAAACTGTTTTTT; CDR3 protein: CASSSTGEPAEKLFF
V gene: TRBV18; J gene: TRBJ1-5; clone size: NA; D gene: NA; CDR3 DNA: TGTGCCAGCTCATCCTACAGGGATCAGCCCCAGCATTTT; CDR3 protein: CASSSYRDQPQHF
V gene: TRBV19; J gene: TRBJ1-2; clone size: few; D gene: NA; CDR3 DNA: TGTGCCAGTAGTTTGGACGTCGGACAGAACTATGGCTACACCTTC; CDR3 protein: CASSLDVGQNYGYTF
V gene: TRBV2; J gene: TRBJ2-2; clone size: few; D gene: TRBD2; CDR3 DNA: TGTGCCAGCAAGTCTAGCGGGAGGGGAAACACCGGGGAGCTGTTTTTT; CDR3 protein: CASKSSGRGNTGELFF
V gene: TRBV30; J gene: TRBJ1-1; clone size: many; D gene: TRBD1; CDR3 DNA: TGTGCCTGGGGGACAGGGTTGAACACTGAAGCTTTCTTT; CDR3 protein: CAWGTGLNTEAFF
V gene: TRBV4-2; J gene: TRBJ2-1; clone size: few; D gene: NA; CDR3 DNA: TGTGCCAGCAGCCCCGGACAGTCCTCAAGCTCCTACAATGAGCAGTTCTTC; CDR3 protein: CASSPGQSSSSYNEQFF
V gene: TRBV7-9; J gene: TRBJ1-1; clone size: many; D gene: NA; CDR3 DNA: TGTGCCAGCAGTTTAACCATGAACACTGAAGCTTTCTTT; CDR3 protein: CASSLTMNTEAFF
V gene: TRBV7-3; J gene: TRBJ2-6; clone size: NA; D gene: NA; CDR3 DNA: TGTGCCAGCAGCTACGCTGGGGCCAACGTCCTGACTTTC; CDR3 protein: CASSYAGANVLTF
V gene: TRBV2; J gene: TRBJ2-1; clone size: many; D gene: TRBD1; CDR3 DNA: TGTGCCAGCAGTGGGGGGACAGGGAGGTACAATGAGCAGTTCTTC; CDR3 protein: CASSGGTGRYNEQFF
V gene: TRBV6-2/TRBV6-3; J gene: TRBJ2-1; clone size: NA; D gene: NA; CDR3 DNA: TGTGCCAGCATTTGGGGGGACGTGGGCTACAATGAGCAGTTCTTC; CDR3 protein: CASIWGDVGYNEQFF
V gene: TRBV20-1; J gene: TRBJ2-7; clone size: many; D gene: NA; CDR3 DNA: TGCAGTGCTAGAGATTTTTGGGGACCCAAGCCAAACGAGCAGTACTTC; CDR3 protein: CSARDFWGPKPNEQYF
V gene: TRBV12-3/TRBV12-4; J gene: TRBJ1-2; clone size: NA; D gene: NA; CDR3 DNA: TGTGCCAGCACCCTAGGGAGAGGGGTCGGTGGCTACACCTTC; CDR3 protein: CASTLGRGVGGYTF
V gene: TRBV27; J gene: TRBJ2-7; clone size: NA; D gene: TRBD2; CDR3 DNA: TGTGCCAGCAGAGGGACTAGCGGGAGCTCCTACGAGCAGTACTTC; CDR3 protein: CASRGTSGSSYEQYF
V gene: TRBV20-1; J gene: TRBJ2-2; clone size: many; D gene: TRBD2; CDR3 DNA: TGCAGTGCTAGAGTCGGGACTAGCGGGCCGAACACCGGGGAGCTGTTTTTT; CDR3 protein: CSARVGTSGPNTGELFF
V gene: TRBV6-1; J gene: TRBJ2-1; clone size: NA; D gene: NA; CDR3 DNA: TGTGCCAGCAGTGTCTTACCACTGGGCTCCTACAATGAGCAGTTCTTC; CDR3 protein: CASSVLPLGSYNEQFF
V gene: TRBV6-5; J gene: TRBJ1-1; clone size: many; D gene: NA; CDR3 DNA: TGTGCCAGCAGTTTTGAGGTAGGGGTGACTGAAGCTTTCTTT; CDR3 protein: CASSFEVGVTEAFF
V gene: TRBV30; J gene: TRBJ2-1; clone size: few; D gene: NA; CDR3 DNA: TGTGCCTGGAGTGTAGCCAATGAGCAGTTCTTC; CDR3 protein: CAWSVANEQFF
V gene: TRBV14; J gene: TRBJ2-7; clone size: NA; D gene: NA; CDR3 DNA: TGTGCCAGCAGCCAAGTACGGCAAGGGGACTCCTACGAGCAGTACTTC; CDR3 protein: CASSQVRQGDSYEQYF
V gene: TRBV28; J gene: TRBJ2-7; clone size: few; D gene: NA; CDR3 DNA: TGTGCCAGCAGTTTAGGGCTCTTTGGGCAGGGCTACGAGCAGTACTTC; CDR3 protein: CASSLGLFGQGYEQYF
V gene: TRBV14; J gene: TRBJ1-1; clone size: NA; D gene: NA; CDR3 DNA: TGTGCCAGCAGCCAGACAGATCTGACTGAAGCTTTCTTT; CDR3 protein: CASSQTDLTEAFF
V gene: TRBV20-1; J gene: TRBJ1-3; clone size: many; D gene: NA; CDR3 DNA: TGCAGTGCTAGATCTCCCGTCGGGGATGGAAACACCATATATTTT; CDR3 protein: CSARSPVGDGNTIYF
V gene: TRBV9; J gene: TRBJ1-6; clone size: few; D gene: NA; CDR3 DNA: TGTGCCAGCAGCTTGAGTGCGGAGAATTCACCCCTCCACTTT; CDR3 protein: CASSLSAENSPLHF
V gene: TRBV27; J gene: TRBJ2-7; clone size: NA; D gene: TRBD2; CDR3 DNA: TGTGCCAGCAGCGAGGGGCGGGGGAGAGGGCGGTACTTC; CDR3 protein: CASSEGRGRGRYF
V gene: TRBV5-6; J gene: TRBJ2-2; clone size: few; D gene: TRBD2; CDR3 DNA: TGTGCCAGCAGCTTGACGGGGGGGTCCCATACCGGGGAGCTGTTTTTT; CDR3 protein: CASSLTGGSHTGELFF
V gene: TRBV7-8; J gene: TRBJ1-5; clone size: few; D gene: TRBD1; CDR3 DNA: TGTGCCAGCAGCTTAGGGACAGGGGTTGGGCAGCCCCAGCATTTT; CDR3 protein: CASSLGTGVGQPQHF
V gene: TRBV2; J gene: TRBJ2-7; clone size: few; D gene: NA; CDR3 DNA: TGTGCCAGCAGGGAACCCGGGGCCTACGAGCAGTACTTC; CDR3 protein: CASREPGAYEQYF
V gene: TRBV28; J gene: TRBJ1-1; clone size: many; D gene: NA; CDR3 DNA: TGTGCCGGTGGGAAGATAGGCACTGAAGCTTTCTTT; CDR3 protein: CAGGKIGTEAFF
V gene: TRBV19; J gene: TRBJ1-4; clone size: few; D gene: NA; CDR3 DNA: TGTGCCAGTAAATTCTCAGGGGCCGTCGTCTCCGATGAAAAACTGTTTTTT; CDR3 protein: CASKFSGAVVSDEKLFF
V gene: TRBV4-1; J gene: TRBJ2-3; clone size: NA; D gene: TRBD2; CDR3 DNA: TGCGCCAGCAGCCAAGACAATACAGGGCTAGCGGGAAACGTGGATACGCAGTATTTT; CDR3 protein: CASSQDNTGLAGNVDTQYF
V gene: TRBV12-3/TRBV12-4; J gene: TRBJ2-2; clone size: NA; D gene: TRBD2; CDR3 DNA: TGTGCCAGCAGACCGGGACTAGTTGACACCGGGGAGCTGTTTTTT; CDR3 protein: CASRPGLVDTGELFF
V gene: TRBV6-1; J gene: TRBJ2-7; clone size: many; D gene: TRBD1; CDR3 DNA: TGTGCCAGCAGCGCACTTCGGGACAGGGATTGGGAGCAGTACTTC; CDR3 protein: CASSALRDRDWEQYF
V gene: TRBV20-1; J gene: TRBJ2-3; clone size: many; D gene: TRBD2; CDR3 DNA: TGCAGTGCTAGAGATCTTAATCCGACTAGCGGGAGAACAGATACGCAGTATTTT; CDR3 protein: CSARDLNPTSGRTDTQYF
V gene: TRBV19; J gene: TRBJ1-1; clone size: few; D gene: TRBD1; CDR3 DNA: TGTGCCAGTAGGGCCCGACAATCCGGGACAGAAAAAGCTTTCTTT; CDR3 protein: CASRARQSGTEKAFF
V gene: TRBV3-1; J gene: TRBJ2-5; clone size: many; D gene: NA; CDR3 DNA: TGTGCCAGCAGCCATCAGGGACGGGCACAAGAGACCCAGTACTTC; CDR3 protein: CASSHQGRAQETQYF
V gene: TRBV28; J gene: TRBJ2-3; clone size: many; D gene: TRBD2; CDR3 DNA: TGTGCCAGCAGTCTTACTAGCGGAAGGGGGGATACGCAGTATTTT; CDR3 protein: CASSLTSGRGDTQYF
V gene: TRBV20-1; J gene: TRBJ2-3; clone size: many; D gene: NA; CDR3 DNA: TGCAGTGCTCAAGAGGGGCTGGAAATCACAGATACGCAGTATTTT; CDR3 protein: CSAQEGLEITDTQYF
V gene: TRBV29-1; J gene: TRBJ2-1; clone size: few; D gene: NA; CDR3 DNA: TGCAGCGTTCACCCTACCAATGAGCAGTTCTTC; CDR3 protein: CSVHPTNEQFF
V gene: TRBV3-1; J gene: TRBJ1-3; clone size: NA; D gene: NA; CDR3 DNA: TGTGCCAGCAGCCAAGGCAGGGGTGGAAACACCATATATTTT; CDR3 protein: CASSQGRGGNTIYF